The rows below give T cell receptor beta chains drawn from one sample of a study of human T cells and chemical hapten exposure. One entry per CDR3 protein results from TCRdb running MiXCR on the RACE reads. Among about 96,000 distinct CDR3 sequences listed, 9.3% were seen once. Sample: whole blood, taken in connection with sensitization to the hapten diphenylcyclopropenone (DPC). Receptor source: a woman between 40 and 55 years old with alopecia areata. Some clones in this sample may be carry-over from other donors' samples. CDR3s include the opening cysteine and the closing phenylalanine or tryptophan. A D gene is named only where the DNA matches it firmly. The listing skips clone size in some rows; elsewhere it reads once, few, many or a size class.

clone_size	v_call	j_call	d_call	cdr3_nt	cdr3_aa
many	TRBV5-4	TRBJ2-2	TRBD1	TGTGCCAGCAGCCCGACAGGGCCCGGGGAGCTGTTTTTT	CASSPTGPGELFF
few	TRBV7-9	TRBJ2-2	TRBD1	TGTGTCAGCAGCCCAAGGACAGGGAACACCGGGGAGCTGTTTTTT	CVSSPRTGNTGELFF
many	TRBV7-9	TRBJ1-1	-	TGTGCCAGCAGCTTAGGTCCAATCGTGGGCACTGAAGCTTTCTTT	CASSLGPIVGTEAFF
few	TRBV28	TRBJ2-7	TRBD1	TGTGCCAGCAGTTCCGGACAGGGGGCCTACGAGCAGTACTTC	CASSSGQGAYEQYF
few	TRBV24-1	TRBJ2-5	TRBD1	TGTGCCACCAGTGATTTGGGGGACAGGGGGAGGAGGGAGACCCAGTACTTC	CATSDLGDRGRRETQYF
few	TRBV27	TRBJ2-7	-	TGTGCCAGCAGTTTAGGGTCCGTCGGCTCCTACGAGCAGTACTTC	CASSLGSVGSYEQYF
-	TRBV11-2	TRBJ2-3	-	TGTGCCAGCAGCTTGAAGGGAGAATTCACAGATACGCAGTATTTT	CASSLKGEFTDTQYF
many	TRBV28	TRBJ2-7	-	TGTGCCAGCAGTTTCGGCACCATCTCTTCCTACGAGCAGTACTTC	CASSFGTISSYEQYF
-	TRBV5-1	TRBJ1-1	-	TGCGCCAGCAGCTTCTCCGACACTGAAGCTTTCTTT	CASSFSDTEAFF
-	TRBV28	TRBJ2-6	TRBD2	TGTGCCAGCAGGAGAGCGGGACCCATATCCTCTGGGGCCAACGTCCTGACTTTC	CASRRAGPISSGANVLTF
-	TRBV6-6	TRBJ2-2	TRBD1	TGTGCCAGCAGTTCGCCGGGACAGGGGGCCGGGGAGCTGTTTTTT	CASSSPGQGAGELFF
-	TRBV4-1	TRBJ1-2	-	TGCGCCAGCAGTCCAGGGGTATTAAACTATGGCTACACCTTC	CASSPGVLNYGYTF
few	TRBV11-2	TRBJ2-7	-	TGTGCCAGCAGCTTGCTCCGAAATTCCTACGAGCAGTACTTC	CASSLLRNSYEQYF
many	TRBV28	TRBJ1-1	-	TGTGCCAGCGGCGTGGGTACGGGGGCCATGAACACTGAAGCTTTCTTT	CASGVGTGAMNTEAFF
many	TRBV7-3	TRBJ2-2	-	TGTGCCAGCAGCGAATATAACACCGGGGAGCTGTTTTTT	CASSEYNTGELFF
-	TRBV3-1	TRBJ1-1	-	TGTGCCAGCAGCCGTGGGGGCGCGAACACTGAAGCTTTCTTT	CASSRGGANTEAFF
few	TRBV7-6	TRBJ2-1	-	TGTGCCAGCAGCTCCCCCAGGGCTAGGGAGCAGTTCTTC	CASSSPRAREQFF
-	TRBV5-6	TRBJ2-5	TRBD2	TGTGCCAGCAGCTTGCGCCTAGCGGGAGGAATAGAGACCCAGTACTTC	CASSLRLAGGIETQYF
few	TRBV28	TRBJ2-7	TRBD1	TGTGCCAGCAGGACAGGGGGCTCCTACGAGCAGTACTTC	CASRTGGSYEQYF
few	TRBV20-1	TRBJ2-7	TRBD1	TGCAGTGCGGAAAGGGACAGGCCCTACGAGCAGTACTTC	CSAERDRPYEQYF
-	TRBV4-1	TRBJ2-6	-	TGCGCCAGCAGCCCGACAGGTGCCTCTGGGGCCAACGTCCTGACTTTC	CASSPTGASGANVLTF
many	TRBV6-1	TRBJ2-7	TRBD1	TGTGCCAGTAAAATGGACAGGGGACGGAGCGAGCAGTACTTC	CASKMDRGRSEQYF
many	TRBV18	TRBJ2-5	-	TGTGCCAGCTCAGGGGCAGTTCAAGAGACCCAGTACTTC	CASSGAVQETQYF
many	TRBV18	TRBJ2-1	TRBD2	TGTGCCAGCTCACCACGACTAGCGGAATACAATGAGCAGTTCTTC	CASSPRLAEYNEQFF
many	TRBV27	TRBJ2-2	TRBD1	TGTGCCAGCAGTCCAAGGACAGGGGGAGTCGGGGAGCTGTTTTTT	CASSPRTGGVGELFF
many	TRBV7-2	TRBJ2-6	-	TGTGCCAGCAGCCCTTCTCGGGCCTCTGGGGCCAACGTCCTGACTTTC	CASSPSRASGANVLTF
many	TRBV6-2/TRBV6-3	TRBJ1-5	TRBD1	TGTGCCAGCAGGTCTCGAGTCAGGGACAGGGGGCTATATAGCAATCAGCCCCAGCATTTT	CASRSRVRDRGLYSNQPQHF
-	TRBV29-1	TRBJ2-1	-	TGCAGCGCCGGGACTTCAATGTGGCAAGAGCAGTTCTTC	CSAGTSMWQEQFF
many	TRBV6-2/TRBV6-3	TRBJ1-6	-	TGTGCCAGCACAATGGCGGAGGATAATTCACCCCTCCACTTT	CASTMAEDNSPLHF
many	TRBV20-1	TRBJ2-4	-	TGCAGTGCTAGAACAGGGTTCCAAAACATTCAGTACTTC	CSARTGFQNIQYF
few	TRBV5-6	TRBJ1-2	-	TGTGCCAGCAGCTTGGGAACAGAATTCTATGGCTACACCTTC	CASSLGTEFYGYTF
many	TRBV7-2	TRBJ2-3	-	TGTGCCAGCAGCCCCCCCAGTGGCGGGATAACAGATACGCAGTATTTT	CASSPPSGGITDTQYF
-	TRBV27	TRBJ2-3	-	TGTGCCAGCAGTGGCCCTACATGGACAGATACGCAGTATTTT	CASSGPTWTDTQYF
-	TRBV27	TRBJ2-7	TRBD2	TGTGCCAGCACCACGGGAGGTAAGGAGCAGTACTTC	CASTTGGKEQYF
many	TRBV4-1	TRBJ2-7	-	TGCGCCAGCAGCCAAGAACTATACTCCTACGAGCAGTACTTC	CASSQELYSYEQYF
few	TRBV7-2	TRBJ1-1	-	TGTGCCAGCAGCTCCAGGGTTGAAGCTTTCTTT	CASSSRVEAFF
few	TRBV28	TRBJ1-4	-	TGTGCCAGCAGTTTAGGAGGGGCTCGGGATGAAAAACTGTTTTTT	CASSLGGARDEKLFF
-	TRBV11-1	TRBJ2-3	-	TGTGCCAGCAGCTTGGGTAATACGCAGTATTTT	CASSLGNTQYF
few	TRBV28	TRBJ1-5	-	TGTGCCAGCAGTCTCGGACGAGATCAGCCCCAGCATTTT	CASSLGRDQPQHF
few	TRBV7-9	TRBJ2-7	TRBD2	TGTGCCAGCAGCTTAGAATCCCTGACTAGCGGGGCCTACGAGCAGTACTTC	CASSLESLTSGAYEQYF
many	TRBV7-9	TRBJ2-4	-	TGTGCCAGCAGCTTAGCGCCCCGTAGGTCGGACAGCCATAACATTCAGTACTTC	CASSLAPRRSDSHNIQYF
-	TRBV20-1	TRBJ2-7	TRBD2	TGCAGTGCTAGCGGACTAGTAAGCGAGCAGTACTTC	CSASGLVSEQYF
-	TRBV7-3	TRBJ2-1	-	TGTGCCAGCAGCTTAACCCGGACTACAAATGAGCAGTTCTTC	CASSLTRTTNEQFF
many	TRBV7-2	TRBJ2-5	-	TGCGCCAGCAGCTTGGGACAAGAGACCCAGTACTTC	CASSLGQETQYF
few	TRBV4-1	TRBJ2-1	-	TGCGCCAGCAGCCAAGAAGGAGCCTACAGTATCGATGAGCAGTTCTTC	CASSQEGAYSIDEQFF
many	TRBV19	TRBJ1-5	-	TGTGCCAGTCTGCAGGGTGGTCAGCCCCAGCATTTT	CASLQGGQPQHF
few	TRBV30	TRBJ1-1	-	TGTGCCTGGAGGGATGGGGATGGCACCATGAACACTGAAGCTTTCTTT	CAWRDGDGTMNTEAFF
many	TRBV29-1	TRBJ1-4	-	TGCAGCGGGTATAATGAAAAACTGTTTTTT	CSGYNEKLFF
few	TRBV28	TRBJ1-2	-	TGTGCGACCAAGACGGACTATGGCTACACCTTC	CATKTDYGYTF
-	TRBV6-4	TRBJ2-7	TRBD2	TGTGCCAGCAGTGACTCGAGAGGTAGCGGGAGCTCCTACGGGCAGTACTTC	CASSDSRGSGSSYGQYF
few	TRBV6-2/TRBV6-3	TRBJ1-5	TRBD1	TGTGCCAGCAGTAGGGGCCGACGGACAGGGATTATGAGCAATCAGCCCCAGCATTTT	CASSRGRRTGIMSNQPQHF